This T cell receptor beta chain was identified during a study of shared clonotypes between healthy human individuals. Background on the study: The composition of the donors was a couple of women and a few men aged 18 to 49. Whole-study findings and limits: Generally, naive subsets (rather than memory subsets) showed larger estimated richness.

V lost 2 bases and J lost 8, with 19 bases in between. The V gene's germline CDR1 is MNHEY and CDR2 SMNVEV (reference sequence). CDR3 size: 16 residues. About this clone: The antigen is unknown.

Naive CD8 cells, CD45RO-negative and positively selected for CCR7, excluded terminally differentiated effector memory CD45RA+ cells. Study processing details: ImmunoSEQ output lacked quality scores and full-length reads, limiting matched filtering. Sequencing was performed with immunoSEQ multiplex PCR; in TCRdb, only in-frame clones are kept and a portion is missing. V, J and clone size reflect that table, while D and trimming were determined from the DNA. The data hold just over 2,000,000 clones, with approximately 94% observed a single time. V usage is TRBV27 and J usage is TRBJ2-1; no firm D call. This receptor was taken from a man between 18 and 35 years old in good health. Sample: naive CD8+ T cells sorted from blood. The DNA for the CDR3 is TGTGCCAGCAGTTTAGGGCCGGGCGCAGGCGAGCATGAGCAGTTCTTC. Translated: CASSLGPGAGEHEQFF.